These 29 T cell receptor beta chains originate from one sample sequenced in a study of blood T cell repertoires in COVID-19. The method was immunoSEQ multiplex PCR; TCRdb's version includes in-frame clones alone and lacks a portion of them. This sample has fewer than 300,000 clones, with more than 85% found just once. Input material: peripheral blood. The receptors originated from a woman aged 25 to 39 with COVID-19, enrolled during active disease.

A few counts support this clone. As DNA, the CDR3 is TGTGCCAGCAGTCAGAGCGGGAGTTTCTACAATGAGCAGTTCTTC. It is translated as CASSQSGSFYNEQFF. The rearrangement uses TRBV3-1 (or the pseudogene TRBV3-2) and TRBJ2-1, with 8 bases that match TRBD2. Per germline, CDR1 LGHDT and CDR2 YNNKEL (reference sequence). With V trimmed by 6 bases and J by 3 bases, 7 bases remained unmatched. The CDR3 is made up of 15 amino acids.

CDR3 residues: CASSLGGLAGGSYNEQFF. In nucleotides, the CDR3 is TGTGCCAGCTCACTAGGGGGATTAGCGGGAGGCTCCTACAATGAGCAGTTCTTC. V gene TRBV9 combines with J gene TRBJ2-1; 10 nucleotides align to TRBD2. Germline V CDR1 and CDR2: SGDLS, YYNGEE. V shed 7 bases and J 0 bases; nucleotides not matched to a gene: 13. The CDR3 has 18 residues.

This chain connects TRBV6-4 to TRBJ2-1; TRBD1 agrees at 10 bases. V lost 1 base and J lost 7; bases outside the gene matches: 7. Germline values: CDR1 MRHNA, CDR2 SNTAGT. The CDR3 spans 16 residues. CDR3 nucleotide sequence: TGTGCCAGCAGTGACTTTTACCGGGACAGGGGAAATGAGCAGTTCTTC. Translation gives CASSDFYRDRGNEQFF.

This clone has only one observation. The CDR3 DNA follows: TGTGCCTGGAGTGGGTATCGACAGAAGTTAGGCAACTATGGCTACACCTTC. Protein: CAWSGYRQKLGNYGYTF. The chain uses TRBV30 and TRBJ1-2; D possibly corresponds to TRBD1 (5 bases). Trimming stripped 1 base from V and 2 bases from J, with 20 bases between. The germline CDR1 and CDR2 sequences are GTSNPN and SVGIG (reference sequence). The CDR3 contains 17 residues.

The chain joins TRBV10-3 to TRBJ2-1, with 7 bases that match TRBD2. The V and J ends lost 4 bases and 5 bases, in that order; junction bases with no gene match: 2. The CDR3 totals 13 residues. Germline-derived CDR1 and CDR2 are ENHRY and SYGVKD. In DNA, the CDR3 is TGTGCCATCAGTGGGCTAGCGGACAATGAGCAGTTCTTC. As protein: CAISGLADNEQFF.

The genes are TRBV7-7 and TRBJ2-4; 8 nucleotides align to TRBD1. With V trimmed by 3 bases and J by 2 bases, 6 bases remained unmatched. This CDR3 spans 16 amino acids. Germline V gene data show CDR1 as SSHAT and CDR2 as FNYEAQ (reference sequence). CDR3 nucleotide sequence: TGTGCCAGCAGCTTCTTACCCAGGGGGCCCAAAAACATTCAGTACTTC. This translates into CASSFLPRGPKNIQYF.

This chain joins TRBV7-2 and TRBJ1-5; unclear D gene. CDR3 length: 15 residues. CDR1 and CDR2 (germline): SGHTA, FQGNSA. V lost 5 bases, J lost 0 bases, and 11 bases lay in between. CDR3 DNA: TGTGCCAGCAGCCTCACAGTAAATAGCAATCAGCCCCAGCATTTT. This gives the protein CASSLTVNSNQPQHF.

This chain links TRBV25-1 with TRBJ2-3; the D gene is possibly TRBD1 (6 bases). Germline V gene lookup returns CDR1 MGHDK and CDR2 SYGVNS. The CDR3 has 16 amino acids. Trimming took off 3 bases at V and 4 bases at J, with 17 bases between the two ends. The CDR3 DNA reads TGTGCCAGCAGTGACGTCAGGGGTTCTATCGCAGATACGCAGTATTTT. Its protein is CASSDVRGSIADTQYF.

This chain links TRBV30 with TRBJ2-5, with 8 bases that match TRBD2. In germline, CDR1 is GTSNPN, CDR2 SVGIG (reference sequence). Trimming at V came to 2 bases and at J to 5 bases, leaving 13 bases not matched to a gene. The CDR3 sequence is 16 residues long. The chain's CDR3 is CAWSRGRPSGSETQYF. The CDR3 nucleotides read TGTGCCTGGAGTCGAGGTCGGCCTAGCGGGTCGGAGACCCAGTACTTC.

The chain employs TRBV6-6 and TRBJ2-1; D gene ambiguous. The CDR3 spans 15 residues. Deletions cut 6 bases from V and 8 bases from J, with 20 bases between. Germline V lookup: CDR1 MNHNY, CDR2 SVGAGI (reference sequence). In nucleotides, the CDR3 is TGTGCCAGCAGGCCCGGCCGAAAGGCAGGCGATGAGCAGTTCTTC. Translation: CASRPGRKAGDEQFF.

The chain links TRBV7-9 to TRBJ2-1; 10 nucleotides line up with TRBD2. V shed 5 bases and J 2 bases; nucleotides not matched to a gene: 6. Per germline, CDR1 SEHNR and CDR2 FQNEAQ (reference sequence). CDR3 length: 16 amino acids. The CDR3 nucleotides are TGTGCCAGCAGCCATAGCGGGAGGAAGGCCTACAATGAGCAGTTCTTC. This encodes CASSHSGRKAYNEQFF.

Concerning this clone: This may stem from a read error, because a much larger clone lies one nucleotide away. Other DNA sequences within the sample encode an identical CDR3. The chain recombines TRBV5-1 with TRBJ1-1, with TRBD1 matching over 7 bases. This CDR3 has 15 amino acids. V dropped 0 bases and J dropped 1; count of bases not matched to a gene: 3. Germline CDR1 SGHRS, CDR2 YFSETQ. The CDR3 region is CASSLDAGGNTEAFF. The CDR3, as DNA: TGCGCCAGCAGCTTGGACGCAGGGGGGAACACTGAAGCTTTCTTT. The complete variable domain, with remaining parts taken from reference TRBV5-1 and TRBJ1-1, reads KAGVTQTPRYLIKTRGQQVTLSCSPISGHRSVSWYQQTPGQGLQFLFEYFSETQRNKGNFPGRFSGRQFSNSRSEMNVSTLELGDSALYLCASSLDAGGNTEAFFGQGTRLTVV.

This clone showed up just once. The chain carries TRBV29-1 and TRBJ1-2, with TRBD1 matching over 9 bases. CDR3 length: 15 amino acids. Germline V lookup: CDR1 SQVTM, CDR2 ANQGSEA. With V trimmed by 4 bases and J by 7 bases, 13 bases remained unmatched. The CDR3 sequence is CSVAPGQGLASGYTF. The CDR3 nucleotides read TGCAGCGTTGCGCCCGGACAGGGGTTGGCGAGTGGCTACACCTTC. Combining the CDR3 with reference TRBV29-1 and TRBJ1-2 gives the whole variable domain SAVISQKPSRDICQRGTSLTIQCQVDSQVTMMFWYRQQPGQSLTLIATANQGSEATYESGFVIDKFPISRPNLTFSTLTVSNMSPEDSSIYLCSVAPGQGLASGYTFGSGTRLTVV.

The chain couples TRBV7-2 to TRBJ2-7, with 8 bases lining up with TRBD2. This CDR3 is built from 16 residues. Germline CDR1 and CDR2: SGHTA and FQGNSA. The junction had 9 bases not matched to a gene; V was cut back by 5 bases and J by 0 bases. The CDR3 sequence: CASSLSTSGTSYEQYF. For the CDR3, the DNA is TGTGCCAGCAGCCTTAGTACTAGCGGCACCTCCTACGAGCAGTACTTC. The full variable domain, with the rest looked up from reference TRBV7-2 and TRBJ2-7, is GAGVSQSPSNKVTEKGKDVELRCDPISGHTALYWYRQSLGQGLEFLIYFQGNSAPDKSGLPSDRFSAERTGGSVSTLTIQRTQQEDSAVYLCASSLSTSGTSYEQYFGPGTRLTVT.

The chain has TRBV5-1 and TRBJ2-3; 16 bases align to TRBD2. V dropped 3 bases and J dropped 1; count of bases not matched to a gene: 8. This CDR3 spans 19 amino acids. Germline CDR1 SGHRS, CDR2 YFSETQ. In DNA, the CDR3 is TGCGCCAGCAGCTATAATTTCGGGACTAGCGGGAGGGGCACAGATACGCAGTATTTT. Protein product: CASSYNFGTSGRGTDTQYF.

This chain links TRBV7-3 with TRBJ2-1, with 8 bases identical to TRBD2. This CDR3 spans 15 amino acids. Looked up from germline, CDR1 is SGHTA and CDR2 is FQGTGA. V shed 5 bases and J 0 bases; nucleotides not matched to a gene: 3. The CDR3: CASSPTSGSYNEQFF. For the CDR3, the DNA is TGTGCCAGCAGCCCAACTAGCGGCTCCTACAATGAGCAGTTCTTC.

This clone was observed a handful of times. This chain links TRBV28 with TRBJ2-7; no definite D call. The CDR3 runs 15 residues. Per the germline V gene, CDR1 is MDHEN and CDR2 is SYDVKM. Trimming cost V 6 bases and J 0 bases, with 15 bases left between them. The CDR3 DNA reads TGTGCCAGCAGGCTAGACCAGCTGCCCTCCTACGAGCAGTACTTC. Amino acids: CASRLDQLPSYEQYF.

This chain connects TRBV28 to TRBJ1-2, with D perhaps matching TRBD1 (6 bases). Per germline, CDR1 MDHEN and CDR2 SYDVKM. Trimming removed 3 bases from V and 8 bases from J, with 16 bases in between. CDR3 size: 14 residues. The CDR3 region has the DNA TGTGCCAGCAGTTTCGCAGGGGACATTCTGGGCTACACCTTC. Its protein product is CASSFAGDILGYTF.

The rearrangement links TRBV25-1 to TRBJ1-2; TRBD1 agrees at 8 bases. The CDR3 is made up of 13 amino acids. With V trimmed by 8 bases and J by 2 bases, 4 bases remained unmatched. Germline CDR1 MGHDK, CDR2 SYGVNS. The DNA of the CDR3 is TGTGCCAGCTCTCGGACAGGGAACTATGGCTACACCTTC. Residues: CASSRTGNYGYTF.

This chain connects TRBV28 to TRBJ2-7, with 7 positions matching TRBD1. Germline V gene sequence: CDR1 MDHEN, CDR2 SYDVKM. This CDR3 has 15 residues. J was trimmed by 3 bases and V by 6 bases; bases with no gene match: 11. The chain's CDR3 is CASSRRQGDFYEQYF. In DNA form, the CDR3 reads TGTGCCAGCAGCCGGAGACAGGGTGATTTCTACGAGCAGTACTTC.

The V and J genes are TRBV19 and TRBJ1-1; D perhaps matches TRBD1 (6 bases). Between the trimmed V and J ends, which lost 8 bases and 0 bases, there was a span of 13 bases. Looked up from germline, CDR1 is LNHDA and CDR2 is SQIVND (reference sequence). This CDR3 comprises 14 residues. CDR3 sequence (DNA): TGTGCCAGTGGGGGCCTCCGCATGAACACTGAAGCTTTCTTT. Protein sequence: CASGGLRMNTEAFF. The full variable domain, completed using reference TRBV19 and TRBJ1-1, is DGGITQSPKYLFRKEGQNVTLSCEQNLNHDAMYWYRQDPGQGLRLIYYSQIVNDFQKGDIAEGYSVSREKKESFPLTVTSAQKNPTAFYLCASGGLRMNTEAFFGQGTRLTVV.

The chain recombines TRBV19 with TRBJ2-5; D not resolved. Germline loops: CDR1 LNHDA, CDR2 SQIVND (reference sequence). The V end was cut by 3 bases, the J end by 2 bases, with 7 bases between. CDR3 size: 13 residues. This CDR3 is CASSIQIQETQYF. Written as DNA, the CDR3 is TGTGCCAGTAGTATTCAGATACAAGAGACCCAGTACTTC.

The rearrangement links TRBV5-1 to TRBJ1-1; 9 nucleotides agree with TRBD1. With 5 bases clipped from V and 0 bases from J, the junction kept 5 bases outside the gene matches. The germline V gene encodes CDR1 SGHRS and CDR2 YFSETQ. There are 15 residues in the CDR3. CDR3 residues: CASRPGQGMNTEAFF. Here the CDR3 DNA reads TGCGCCAGCAGGCCCGGACAGGGGATGAACACTGAAGCTTTCTTT. Supplemented by reference TRBV5-1 and TRBJ1-1, the full variable domain reads KAGVTQTPRYLIKTRGQQVTLSCSPISGHRSVSWYQQTPGQGLQFLFEYFSETQRNKGNFPGRFSGRQFSNSRSEMNVSTLELGDSALYLCASRPGQGMNTEAFFGQGTRLTVV.

This chain joins TRBV28 and TRBJ1-1; no definite D call. CDR1 is MDHEN, CDR2 SYDVKM, per germline. V lost 2 bases to trimming and J lost 1 base, with 14 bases between them. CDR3 size: 16 residues. The DNA for the CDR3 is TGTGCCAGCAGTTTAGTGGAACACCTAGGGAACACTGAAGCTTTCTTT. Translation gives CASSLVEHLGNTEAFF.

The J gene is TRBJ2-5, the V gene TRBV14, with TRBD1 matching over 7 bases. The CDR3 has 13 amino acids. CDR1 and CDR2 from the germline V gene are SGHDN and FVKESK. Losses at the gene ends were 4 bases for V and 4 bases for J; bases not matched to a gene: 3. The CDR3 loop reads CASSRQGGETQYF. CDR3 nucleotides: TGTGCCAGCAGCCGACAGGGTGGAGAGACCCAGTACTTC.

This chain joins TRBV30 and TRBJ2-3; perhaps TRBD2 as D (6 bases). V lost 2 bases, J lost 6 bases, and 9 bases lay in between. Germline V gives CDR1 GTSNPN, CDR2 SVGIG (reference sequence). CDR3 length: 12 residues. Here the CDR3 reads CAWSSGGDTQYF. DNA for the CDR3: TGTGCCTGGAGTAGTGGGGGGGATACGCAGTATTTT.

This chain joins TRBV11-2 and TRBJ2-7; D may be TRBD2 (5 bases). V was shortened by 6 bases and J by 4 bases, with 13 bases between the two germline ends. This CDR3 comprises 13 residues. Germline V gives CDR1 SGHAT, CDR2 FQNNGV. CDR3 protein: CASSASGKYEQYF. The CDR3 nucleotides read TGTGCCAGCAGTGCCTCGGGGAAATACGAGCAGTACTTC.

The chain has TRBV5-1 and TRBJ2-2; TRBD2 is a possible D gene (6 bases). The CDR3 runs 15 residues. Germline V gene data show CDR1 as SGHRS and CDR2 as YFSETQ. V dropped 0 bases and J dropped 2 bases, with 8 bases sitting between them. The CDR3 sequence: CASSLAGLNTGELFF. Written as DNA, the CDR3 is TGCGCCAGCAGCTTGGCGGGACTTAACACCGGGGAGCTGTTTTTT.

V usage is TRBV27 and J usage is TRBJ1-1; tentative D call: TRBD1 (5 bases). Germline loops: CDR1 MNHEY, CDR2 SMNVEV (reference sequence). The V end lost 6 bases, the J end lost 1 base, and 9 bases lay between the germline ends. The CDR3 totals 13 residues. CDR3 nucleotide sequence: TGTGCCAGCAGCCGACAGAGGAACACTGAAGCTTTCTTT. Encoded protein: CASSRQRNTEAFF.